A single sample is the source of the 29 T cell receptor beta chains below, sequenced in a study of T cells in Graves' hyperthyroidism and ophthalmopathy. Regions amplified from RNA transcripts were the TCR beta CDR3 regions. The HTBI primer set served for first-round RT-PCR of the TCR CDR3. TCRdb analysed the multiplex PCR reads with MiXCR anew, one entry per CDR3 protein. The sample yields approximately 610,000 distinct CDR3 sequences, approximately 15% seen once. The sample consisted of blood. All receptors derive from a woman in her forties with Graves' ophthalmopathy.

This clonotype was detected many times. The chain employs TRBV6-2 or TRBV6-3 and TRBJ2-7; D tentatively reads TRBD1 or TRBD2 (5 bases each). This CDR3 has 16 amino acids. Germline CDR1 reads MNHEY; CDR2 reads SVGEGT. V gave up 0 bases and J gave up 2 bases, with 14 bases separating them. This CDR3 is CASSYSSGRYTYEQYF. The CDR3 coding sequence is TGTGCCAGCAGTTACTCCTCGGGACGGTATACCTACGAGCAGTACTTC.

This clonotype appeared many times. The chain recombines TRBV29-1 with TRBJ2-7, with D uncertain. CDR1 is SQVTM and CDR2 is ANQGSEA in the germline V gene. V lost 4 bases to trimming and J lost 2 bases, with 12 bases between them. This CDR3 spans 13 amino acids. The CDR3 is CSVADHSTYEQYF. CDR3 DNA sequence: TGCAGCGTTGCTGATCATTCTACCTACGAGCAGTACTTC.

As to this clonotype: Being one base from a much bigger clone, this may be a read error. The rearrangement uses TRBV30 and TRBJ1-1; D not resolved. The length of the CDR3 is 14 residues. From germline, CDR1 is GTSNPN and CDR2 SVGIG (reference sequence). V was shortened by 0 bases and J by 0 bases, with 8 bases between the two germline ends. This CDR3 is CAWSVGFMNTEAFF. The CDR3 DNA reads as TGTGCCTGGAGTGTTGGCTTCATGAACACTGAAGCTTTCTTT.

This clonotype was counted many times. This sequence joins TRBV6-2 or TRBV6-3 and TRBJ2-1; 10 bases are a match to TRBD2. The CDR3 contains 16 residues. CDR1 MNHEY and CDR2 SVGEGT come from the germline V gene. V lost 7 bases to trimming and J lost 4 bases; unmatched junction nucleotides: 10. The CDR3 spells CASTHRGAGGYNEQFF. The CDR3 coding sequence is TGTGCCAGCACCCACAGGGGAGCGGGAGGGTACAATGAGCAGTTCTTC.

This clonotype appeared many times. J is TRBJ1-5 and V is TRBV9; 7 nucleotides line up with TRBD1. The CDR3 covers 14 residues. V was clipped by 4 bases and J by 5 bases; unmatched bases: 6. Looked up from germline, CDR1 is SGDLS and CDR2 is YYNGEE. The CDR3 DNA sequence: TGTGCCAGCAGCCCCGGGACAGCACATCAGCCCCAGCATTTT. Its protein product is CASSPGTAHQPQHF. The variable domain in full, with the rest retrieved from reference TRBV9 and TRBJ1-5, is DSGVTQTPKHLITATGQRVTLRCSPRSGDLSVYWYQQSLDQGLQFLIQYYNGEERAKGNILERFSAQQFPDLHSELNLSSLELGDSALYFCASSPGTAHQPQHFGDGTRLSIL.

This clonotype was counted only a few times. The chain uses TRBV7-2 and TRBJ2-7; no clear D. V was cut by 8 bases and J by 0 bases, with 17 bases left in between. The germline V gene encodes CDR1 SGHTA and CDR2 FQGNSA. The CDR3 is made up of 15 amino acids. Here the CDR3 reads CASSRWGSSSYEQYF. The DNA for the CDR3 is TGTGCCAGCTCCCGTTGGGGAAGCTCCTCCTACGAGCAGTACTTC.

The CDR3 coding sequence is TGCGCCAGCAGCCAACAGATGGACCTAAAGGTCGAGCAGTACTTC. Translating it yields CASSQQMDLKVEQYF. The V and J genes are TRBV4-3 and TRBJ2-7; unclear D gene. The CDR3 totals 15 residues. Germline assignment: CDR1 LGHNA and CDR2 YSLEER. Between the trimmed V and J ends, which lost 2 bases and 6 bases, there was a span of 17 bases.

This clonotype was detected many times. The chain has TRBV7-9 and TRBJ1-2; no reliable D call. The CDR3 runs 12 residues. Trimming took 6 bases from V and 4 from J, leaving 9 bases between them. Germline V gives CDR1 SEHNR, CDR2 FQNEAQ (reference sequence). CDR3 sequence: CASSRDRYGYTF. CDR3 nucleotides: TGTGCCAGCAGTCGCGACCGCTATGGCTACACCTTC.

This clonotype showed up just a few times. The chain links TRBV18 to TRBJ2-7, with D possibly being TRBD1 or TRBD2 (5 bases each). Germline assignment: CDR1 KGHSH and CDR2 LQKENI. V dropped 0 bases and J dropped 3 bases, with 15 bases sitting between them. CDR3 length equals 16 residues. DNA of the CDR3: TGTGCCAGCTCACCACCGTCTCAGGGACCGGGCTACGAGCAGTACTTC. It encodes CASSPPSQGPGYEQYF.

This clonotype was counted ten times or more. The rearrangement uses TRBV12-3 or TRBV12-4 and TRBJ1-2; no clear D gene. Trimming removed 3 bases from V and 4 bases from J, with 12 bases in between. The CDR3 loop spans 14 amino acids. CDR3 DNA: TGTGCCAGCAGTTTTTCGGCTCCGGGCTATGGCTACACCTTC. This gives the protein CASSFSAPGYGYTF.

This clonotype was recorded many times. V usage is TRBV3-1 and J usage is TRBJ2-5; D is perhaps TRBD1 or TRBD2 (5 bases each). The V end lost 3 bases, the J end lost 1 base, and 12 bases lay between the germline ends. Germline V gene lookup returns CDR1 LGHDT and CDR2 YNNKEL (reference sequence). This CDR3 contains 15 residues. The CDR3 region has the DNA TGTGCCAGCAGCCAGAACCGGGACGGCCAAGAGACCCAGTACTTC. Translation gives CASSQNRDGQETQYF.

In its sample, this clonotype was seen many times. The rearrangement links TRBV20-1 to TRBJ1-5; 7 bases are shared with TRBD1. The germline V gene encodes CDR1 DFQATT and CDR2 SNEGSKA (reference sequence). This CDR3 has 13 amino acids. CDR3 in amino acids: CSGQAGSNQPQHF. In DNA form, the CDR3 reads TGCTCCGGACAGGCAGGGAGCAATCAGCCCCAGCATTTT.

This clonotype was counted ten times or more. The gene calls are TRBV9 and TRBJ1-1; 9 bases fit TRBD1. Germline V gene data show CDR1 as SGDLS and CDR2 as YYNGEE. V shed 4 bases, J shed 4 bases, and the junction held 8 bases outside the gene matches. The CDR3 is made up of 15 amino acids. The DNA for the CDR3 is TGTGCCAGCAGCTATTCGGACAGGGGCGGCACTGAAGCTTTCTTT. The encoded protein is CASSYSDRGGTEAFF.

V gene TRBV18 combines with J gene TRBJ2-7; 13 bases fit TRBD2. The CDR3 has 16 amino acids. Germline V gene data show CDR1 as KGHSH and CDR2 as LQKENI. V lost 3 bases to trimming and J lost 4 bases; unmatched junction nucleotides: 6. In DNA form, the CDR3 reads TGTGCCAGCTCACCGGAACTAGCGGGAGGGCCTTACGAGCAGTACTTC. Amino acids: CASSPELAGGPYEQYF.

This clonotype has a count of ten or more. V and J are TRBV6-1 and TRBJ2-7, with a possible D match to TRBD1 (6 bases). The CDR3 length is 16 residues. Deletions cut 3 bases from V and 1 base from J, with 16 bases between. Germline CDR1 is MNHNS and CDR2 is SASEGT. The CDR3 coding sequence is TGTGCCAGCAGTGAGGTGGGACACCTCAGATCCTACGAGCAGTACTTC. This codes for CASSEVGHLRSYEQYF.

The chain combines TRBV5-1 with TRBJ2-5, with 7 bases identical to TRBD1. Germline V CDR1 and CDR2: SGHRS, YFSETQ. The CDR3 loop spans 15 amino acids. V lost 1 base, J lost 5 bases, and 8 bases stayed unmatched. As DNA, the CDR3 is TGCGCCAGCAGCTTGACAGGGGTTGATGGGGAGACCCAGTACTTC. Encoded protein: CASSLTGVDGETQYF. Based on the CDR3 plus reference TRBV5-1 and TRBJ2-5, the full variable domain is KAGVTQTPRYLIKTRGQQVTLSCSPISGHRSVSWYQQTPGQGLQFLFEYFSETQRNKGNFPGRFSGRQFSNSRSEMNVSTLELGDSALYLCASSLTGVDGETQYFGPGTRLLVL.

This clonotype was observed many times. The V and J genes are TRBV12-3 or TRBV12-4 and TRBJ2-5; no definite D call. V lost 6 bases and J lost 4, with 15 bases in between. The CDR3 spans 14 residues. CDR3 residues: CASRSLLSGETQYF. CDR3 DNA: TGTGCCAGCAGGAGTTTGTTATCGGGAGAGACCCAGTACTTC.

This clonotype has a count of ten or more. This sequence joins TRBV28 and TRBJ1-2, with 8 bases matching TRBD1. This CDR3 spans 16 amino acids. The V gene's germline CDR1 is MDHEN and CDR2 SYDVKM. J was trimmed by 4 bases and V by 5 bases; bases with no gene match: 12. CDR3 loop: CASSLLSIGTGYGYTF. CDR3 DNA: TGTGCCAGCAGTCTTCTCTCGATCGGGACAGGCTATGGCTACACCTTC.

The table lists this clonotype with many counts. The V and J genes are TRBV24-1 and TRBJ2-2, with 10 bases identical to TRBD1. From germline, CDR1 is KGHDR and CDR2 SFDVKD. The length of the CDR3 is 15 residues. V was pared by 6 bases and J by 7 bases, with 7 bases of the junction left unmatched. The CDR3 sequence: CATSPRTGGVGELFF. Written as DNA, the CDR3 is TGTGCCACCAGTCCAAGGACAGGGGGGGTCGGGGAGCTGTTTTTT.

This chain joins TRBV28 and TRBJ2-7; 13 nucleotides line up with TRBD2. With V trimmed by 3 bases and J by 0 bases, 5 bases remained unmatched. Germline V lookup: CDR1 MDHEN, CDR2 SYDVKM. The CDR3 spans 17 residues. For the CDR3, the DNA is TGTGCCAGCAGTTTTGGGACTAGCGGGGCCAGCTCCTACGAGCAGTACTTC. Protein sequence: CASSFGTSGASSYEQYF.

This clonotype was seen at least ten times. The rearrangement links TRBV11-2 to TRBJ1-1; TRBD1 is a possible D gene (6 bases). Germline CDR1 SGHAT, CDR2 FQNNGV. The CDR3 is 14 amino acids. V was pared by 4 bases and J by 3 bases, with 12 bases between. The CDR3 sequence is CASSSRPGDTEAFF. The CDR3 DNA reads TGTGCCAGCAGCTCCCGGCCAGGGGACACTGAAGCTTTCTTT. The whole variable domain, filled in from reference TRBV11-2 and TRBJ1-1, reads EAGVAQSPRYKIIEKRQSVAFWCNPISGHATLYWYQQILGQGPKLLIQFQNNGVVDDSQLPKDRFSAERLKGVDSTLKIQPAKLEDSAVYLCASSSRPGDTEAFFGQGTRLTVV.

The chain employs TRBV7-2 and TRBJ2-7; 9 bases map to TRBD2. J was trimmed by 4 bases and V by 5 bases; bases with no gene match: 3. This CDR3 has 13 amino acids. In germline, CDR1 is SGHTA, CDR2 FQGNSA. As DNA, the CDR3 is TGTGCCAGCAGCGGCGGGAGGGAGTACGAGCAGTACTTC. Residues: CASSGGREYEQYF.

The chain joins TRBV6-2 or TRBV6-3 to TRBJ1-5, with 7 bases identical to TRBD1. The CDR3 runs to 14 residues. V lost 2 bases to trimming and J lost 4 bases; unmatched junction nucleotides: 2. The V gene's germline CDR1 is MNHEY and CDR2 SVGEGT. The CDR3 DNA is TGTGCCAGCAGTTACCCGACAGGGAATCAGCCCCAGCATTTT. Its translation is CASSYPTGNQPQHF.

This clonotype was seen more than once but under ten times. The J gene is TRBJ2-5, the V gene TRBV20-1; D perhaps matches TRBD2 (6 bases). This CDR3 is 14 amino acids long. Germline CDR1 is DFQATT and CDR2 is SNEGSKA (reference sequence). The ends were cut back, 1 base at V and 4 bases at J, with 13 bases in the middle. The CDR3 DNA follows: TGCAGTGCTAGAGGACCGGGAGTGGGAGAGACCCAGTACTTC. This codes for CSARGPGVGETQYF.

This clonotype was found a few times. The chain uses TRBV3-1 and TRBJ1-2; D is unclear. Germline values: CDR1 LGHDT, CDR2 YNNKEL (reference sequence). Trimming stripped 0 bases from V and 0 bases from J, with 11 bases between. The CDR3 totals 16 residues. CDR3 protein: CASSQDWPSANYGYTF. In DNA form, the CDR3 reads TGTGCCAGCAGCCAAGATTGGCCCTCCGCTAACTATGGCTACACCTTC. The variable domain in full, with the rest retrieved from reference TRBV3-1 and TRBJ1-2, is DTAVSQTPKYLVTQMGNDKSIKCEQNLGHDTMYWYKQDSKKFLKIMFSYNNKELIINETVPNRFSPKSPDKAHLNLHINSLELGDSAVYFCASSQDWPSANYGYTFGSGTRLTVV.

At least ten counts were recorded for this clonotype. This rearrangement joins TRBV27 to TRBJ2-7; D unresolved. The V gene lost 0 bases and the J gene lost 7 bases, with 16 bases spanning the gap. The germline V gene has CDR1 MNHEY and CDR2 SMNVEV (reference sequence). This CDR3 is built from 15 residues. Here the CDR3 reads CASSLSSGSSREQYF. DNA for the CDR3: TGTGCCAGCAGTTTATCATCGGGCAGCTCTAGGGAGCAGTACTTC.

The genes are TRBV5-4 and TRBJ1-2, with 7 bases fitting TRBD1. CDR3 length equals 15 residues. The germline V gene has CDR1 SGHNT and CDR2 YYREEE (reference sequence). V trimming: 3 bases; J trimming: 5 bases; junction bases outside the gene matches: 10. Here the CDR3 DNA reads TGTGCCAGCAGCTCCTATAGGGACAGTATTTATGGCTACACCTTC. It yields the protein CASSSYRDSIYGYTF.

The J gene is TRBJ1-1, the V gene TRBV29-1; a possible D gene is TRBD1 (5 bases). Between the trimmed V and J ends, which lost 7 bases and 3 bases, there was a span of 15 bases. The CDR3 covers 13 residues. Germline V gene sequence: CDR1 SQVTM, CDR2 ANQGSEA. The CDR3 DNA is TGCAGCGGGGGACGGGGGGTGGACACTGAAGCTTTCTTT. Its protein is CSGGRGVDTEAFF.

This clonotype was detected only a few times. The chain uses TRBV4-2 and TRBJ2-7; 9 nucleotides align to TRBD2. CDR1 and CDR2 from the germline V gene are LGHNA and YNFKEQ. This CDR3 has 15 residues. The V gene end was trimmed by 2 bases and the J gene end by 3 bases; junction bases not matched to a gene: 5. DNA for the CDR3: TGTGCCAGCAGCCAAAACGGACTAGCGAGCTACGAGCAGTACTTC. This encodes CASSQNGLASYEQYF.